A selection of T cell receptor beta chains follows, all from one sample in a study of regulatory T cells in long-lasting Graves disease. TCRdb used MiXCR to reprocess the multiplex PCR reads, holding one entry per CDR3 protein. The sample lists some 240,000 distinct CDR3 sequences, roughly 20% occurring once. These records were also assigned to another study, of T cells in Graves' hyperthyroidism and ophthalmopathy.

The specimen comprised peripheral blood mononuclear cells (PBMCs), sampled at new diagnosis, from a patient treated with antithyroid drugs. Receptor source: a woman aged 25 to 39 with Graves disease. CDR3s include the opening cysteine and the closing phenylalanine or tryptophan. A D gene is named only where the DNA matches it firmly. Not every row has a clone size; where given, it reads once, few, many or a size class.

14 | TRBJ2-5 | NA | NA | TRBV19 | CASSPTAYQETQYF | TGTGCCAGTAGTCCCACAGCGTACCAAGAGACCCAGTACTTC
16 | TRBJ1-4 | NA | TRBD1 | TRBV18 | CASSSAPGTGIEKLFF | TGTGCCAGCTCATCAGCACCCGGGACAGGGATTGAAAAACTGTTTTTT
14 | TRBJ2-7 | many | NA | TRBV6-2/TRBV6-3 | CASSVSFSSYEQYF | TGTGCCAGCAGTGTGAGTTTCAGCTCCTACGAGCAGTACTTC
14 | TRBJ1-1 | many | NA | TRBV20-1 | CSARKQGANTEAFF | TGCAGTGCTAGGAAGCAGGGAGCGAACACTGAAGCTTTCTTT
12 | TRBJ2-1 | many | TRBD2 | TRBV20-1 | CSARGTAGGQFF | TGCAGTGCTAGAGGTACAGCGGGGGGGCAGTTCTTC
15 | TRBJ1-2 | many | NA | TRBV7-2 | CASSVGGFLSDGYTF | TGTGCCAGCAGCGTAGGAGGTTTCCTGAGCGATGGCTACACCTTC
14 | TRBJ2-5 | NA | NA | TRBV12-3/TRBV12-4 | CAGSARQGGETQYF | TGTGCCGGCAGTGCCCGGCAGGGTGGGGAGACCCAGTACTTC
14 | TRBJ1-1 | many | TRBD1 | TRBV5-1 | CASSSPGTDFEAFF | TGCGCCAGCAGCTCCCCCGGGACAGATTTTGAAGCTTTCTTT
17 | TRBJ2-7 | many | TRBD1 | TRBV7-2 | CASSLGFGTDPTYEQYF | TGTGCCAGCAGCTTAGGATTCGGGACAGACCCAACCTACGAGCAGTACTTC
14 | TRBJ1-4 | few | NA | TRBV10-3 | CASRPQGVGEKLFF | TGTGCCAGCAGGCCCCAGGGAGTGGGTGAAAAACTGTTTTTT
14 | TRBJ1-2 | NA | TRBD1 | TRBV28 | CASRRQGLVDGYTF | TGTGCCAGCAGAAGACAGGGCTTGGTCGATGGCTACACCTTC
14 | TRBJ1-6 | NA | TRBD1 | TRBV28 | CASASTGDYSPLHF | TGTGCCAGCGCCTCGACAGGGGATTATTCACCCCTCCACTTT
14 | TRBJ2-6 | NA | NA | TRBV6-2/TRBV6-3 | CASRHPSGANVLTF | TGTGCCAGCAGACACCCCTCTGGGGCCAACGTCCTGACTTTC
11 | TRBJ2-7 | many | NA | TRBV29-1 | CSVDRGYEQYF | TGCAGCGTTGACAGGGGCTACGAGCAGTACTTC
15 | TRBJ1-5 | many | NA | TRBV19 | CASSSTGTPAGPQHF | TGTGCCAGTAGTAGTACAGGGACGCCAGCGGGACCCCAGCATTTT
16 | TRBJ1-5 | many | TRBD1 | TRBV3-1 | CASSPTGGGRNQPQHF | TGTGCCAGCAGCCCCACAGGGGGAGGTCGCAATCAGCCCCAGCATTTT
14 | TRBJ2-7 | many | NA | TRBV6-2/TRBV6-3 | CASSSSGSGYEQYF | TGTGCCAGCAGTTCGTCGGGAAGCGGCTACGAGCAGTACTTC
13 | TRBJ2-5 | many | NA | TRBV2 | CASDRQSQETQYF | TGTGCCAGCGACAGACAGTCCCAAGAGACCCAGTACTTC
15 | TRBJ1-1 | NA | NA | TRBV6-1 | CASTDGGGGKAEAFF | TGTGCCAGCACCGACGGGGGGGGAGGGAAGGCTGAAGCTTTCTTT
15 | TRBJ1-1 | many | NA | TRBV4-1 | CASSSLDETNTEAFF | TGCGCCAGCAGCTCTCTTGATGAGACTAACACTGAAGCTTTCTTT
15 | TRBJ2-7 | many | NA | TRBV27 | CASSLRGEESYEQYF | TGTGCCAGCAGTTTGAGAGGGGAAGAATCCTACGAGCAGTACTTC
16 | TRBJ2-5 | many | NA | TRBV6-1 | CASSDRGAIRQETQYF | TGTGCCAGCAGTGACAGGGGAGCCATTCGCCAAGAGACCCAGTACTTC
13 | TRBJ1-1 | many | TRBD1 | TRBV6-5 | CASSWDRGTEAFF | TGTGCCAGCAGTTGGGACAGGGGCACTGAAGCTTTCTTT
16 | TRBJ2-7 | NA | TRBD1 | TRBV7-3 | CASSPQPGQGTYEQYF | TGTGCCAGCAGCCCCCAACCGGGACAGGGTACCTACGAGCAGTACTTC
16 | TRBJ2-1 | many | TRBD2 | TRBV10-1 | CASSAGTSGRDNEQFF | TGCGCCAGCTCTGCCGGGACTAGCGGGAGAGATAATGAGCAGTTCTTC
15 | TRBJ2-7 | NA | NA | TRBV19 | CASSLGLAGMYEQYF | TGTGCCAGTAGTCTCGGACTGGCGGGTATGTACGAGCAGTACTTC
12 | TRBJ2-7 | many | NA | TRBV28 | CASSSDVGEQYF | TGTGCCAGCAGCTCCGACGTCGGCGAGCAGTACTTC
16 | TRBJ2-7 | many | TRBD2 | TRBV6-1 | CASSSSPGLAAREQYF | TGTGCCAGCAGCTCATCCCCGGGACTAGCAGCCCGCGAGCAGTACTTC
14 | TRBJ2-7 | few | NA | TRBV5-1 | CASSLGLVSYEQYF | TGCGCCAGCAGCTTGGGACTAGTATCCTACGAGCAGTACTTC
15 | TRBJ1-4 | many | NA | TRBV25-1 | CASSAARGAGEKLFF | TGTGCCAGCAGTGCCGCTAGGGGGGCAGGGGAAAAACTGTTTTTT
16 | TRBJ1-1 | many | NA | TRBV9 | CASSVRAQGPNTEAFF | TGTGCCAGCAGCGTCCGAGCACAGGGCCCGAACACTGAAGCTTTCTTT
19 | TRBJ2-7 | many | TRBD2 | TRBV2 | CASSEALPRGREVTYEQYF | TGTGCCAGCAGTGAAGCGCTTCCCCGTGGGCGGGAGGTTACCTACGAGCAGTACTTC
13 | TRBJ2-3 | NA | NA | TRBV7-2 | CASSPLWGDTQYF | TGTGCCAGCAGTCCCCTTTGGGGGGATACGCAGTATTTT
14 | TRBJ2-7 | many | TRBD1 | TRBV6-1 | CASSEVTGAYEQYF | TGTGCCAGCAGTGAAGTGACAGGGGCCTACGAGCAGTACTTC